A selection of T cell receptor beta chains follows, all from one sample in a study of a mutant IDH1 vaccine in newly diagnosed glioma. Method: immunoSEQ multiplex PCR; TCRdb's copy keeps in-frame clones and lacks some. The table records over 80,000 clones, about 90% of them present only once. The sample was PBMCs, taken from a glioma patient treated with radiotherapy, temozolomide or both. The receptors come from a woman aged 50 to 65 with glioma. CDR3s leave out the opening cysteine and the closing phenylalanine or tryptophan. Clone size is stated in some rows and not others, as once, few, many or a class when expanded.

cdr3_aa | v_call | clone_size | cdr3_length | j_call
ASSPGQPNSPLH | TRBV7-9 | - | 12 | TRBJ1-6
AWRRTGETQY | TRBV30 | once | 10 | TRBJ2-5
ASSVAGDLREQY | TRBV28 | - | 12 | TRBJ2-7
ASRRDYGYT | TRBV19 | few | 9 | TRBJ1-2
ASHRGLTDTQY | TRBV5-6 | - | 11 | TRBJ2-3
AISESTGDLTEAF | TRBV10-3 | once | 13 | TRBJ1-1
ASRDRSSYEQY | TRBV2 | - | 11 | -
ATSREERGSYTEAF | TRBV15 | - | 14 | TRBJ1-1
SVWGQMNTEAF | TRBV29-1 | few | 11 | TRBJ1-1
ASSTGGEQY | TRBV7-9 | - | 9 | TRBJ2-7
ASSLRPRDTQY | TRBV5-4 | few | 11 | TRBJ2-3
ASSRTGLKEGYT | TRBV7-9 | - | 12 | TRBJ1-2
ASSYSTLLNTEAF | TRBV6-6 | - | 13 | TRBJ1-1
SGQGYTEAF | TRBV29-1 | few | 9 | TRBJ1-1
ASSLLGTAYRSGNTIY | TRBV11-2 | once | 16 | TRBJ1-3
ASSAGQFIMNTEAF | TRBV9 | few | 14 | TRBJ1-1
ASSLGIQGEQPQH | TRBV11-2 | - | 13 | TRBJ1-5
ASSRSAGTEAF | TRBV7-3 | - | 11 | TRBJ1-1